This TCR beta chain was profiled in a study of blood T cell repertoires in COVID-19. CDR3 size: 16 residues. The data were produced by immunoSEQ multiplex PCR, yet TCRdb's version contains in-frame clones alone and is incomplete. Of around 130,000 clones listed, under 90% were seen once; the top ten hold 9.5% to 15%. Sequencing used peripheral blood. The clonotype comes from a woman aged 60-75 years with acute or convalescent COVID-19. This chain joins TRBV21-1 and TRBJ1-2; the table gives TRBD1 as D, unverified against the DNA. TRBV21-1 is marked as a pseudogene. The CDR3 DNA is TGTGCCACTCCGTTTTTCTACAGGGGACGGGTCTATGGCTACACCTTC. Translated: CATPFFYRGRVYGYTF.